This T cell receptor delta chain was recorded in a study of human gamma delta and Vdelta1 T cells. TCRdb re-called the PCR reads with CATT. The sample has over 600 delta-chain clones; about 18% are singletons. Germline CDR1 and CDR2: GEAIGNYY and EKD. The CDR3 runs to 18 residues. The V and J ends lost 9 bases and 2 bases respectively, with 22 bases between them. This clone was counted many times. Sequencing input: Vdelta1 gamma-delta T cells from blood. This sequence originates from a human donor in good health. The chain joins TRDV2 to TRDJ3; D ambiguous. CDR3 coding DNA: TGTGCCACTCACTACTCTACGGTGGATCCCTGGGACACCCGACAGATGTTTTTC. Its protein product is CATHYSTVDPWDTRQMFF.